This TCR beta chain was documented in a study of blood T cells in healthy people across ages. Germline loops: CDR1 LNHNV, CDR2 YYDKDF (reference sequence). This CDR3 region has 12 residues. V was cut by 0 bases and J by 7 bases, with 7 bases left in between. The second PCR ran roughly 7 to 12 cycles with a sample-barcoded 5' primer and J-beta primers. TCRdb reanalysed the 5' RACE reads using MiXCR and keeps one entry per CDR3 protein. Of some 1.5 million distinct CDR3 sequences listed, roughly 27% are singletons. The receptor comes from a young woman in good health. The sequenced sample consisted of blood. This chain connects TRBV15 to TRBJ2-7; possible D gene TRBD2, 5 bases. This chain's CDR3 is CATSRDRREQYF. In DNA form, the CDR3 reads TGTGCCACCAGCAGAGACAGGAGGGAGCAGTACTTC. Full variable domain (outside the CDR3, taken from reference TRBV15 and TRBJ2-7): DAMVIQNPRYQVTQFGKPVTLSCSQTLNHNVMYWYQQKSSQAPKLLFHYYDKDFNNEADTPDNFQSRRPNTSFCFLDIRSPGLGDTAMYLCATSRDRREQYFGPGTRLTVT.